This TCR beta chain was captured by sequencing in a study of blood T cell repertoires in COVID-19. With 6 bases removed from V and 5 bases from J, the gap between germline ends came to 7 bases. This CDR3 has 12 amino acids. Clones were sequenced by immunoSEQ multiplex PCR, and TCRdb holds only the in-frame ones, with some missing. This repertoire shows tens of thousands of clones, roughly 85% found once; its top ten account for about a quarter. This clone occurred once. This rearrangement joins TRBV12-3 or TRBV12-4 to TRBJ2-2, with a weak D call TRBD2 (6 bases). Sample: peripheral blood. This clonotype was sampled from a man between 60 and 75 years old with active or convalescent COVID-19. The CDR3 DNA follows: TGTGCCAGCAGGCGGGATACCGGGGAGCTGTTTTTT. It yields the protein CASRRDTGELFF.